The 4 T cell receptor beta chains below were found in one sample sequenced in a study of blood T cell repertoires in COVID-19. Clones were read by immunoSEQ multiplex PCR, and TCRdb kept only the in-frame ones, dropping some. There are 250,000 or so clones in the sample; approximately 85% occur only once, and under 2.5% lies in the top ten. The sequenced sample was PBMCs or T cells enriched from blood (not recorded which). Receptor source: a woman aged 45-65 years who had recovered from COVID-19.

The gene calls are TRBV6-5 and TRBJ1-2; the match to TRBD1 covers 9 bases. With V trimmed by 5 bases and J by 5 bases, 9 bases remained unmatched. CDR3 size: 15 residues. The germline gives CDR1 MNHEY, CDR2 SVGAGI. The CDR3 bases are TGTGCCAGCAGTCCGGGACAGGGCGTGACTTATGGCTACACCTTC. This translates into CASSPGQGVTYGYTF.

The chain links TRBV13 to TRBJ1-4; TRBD1 matches at 9 bases. Germline trimming cut 0 bases from V and 10 bases from J; bases unmatched to any gene: 6. Germline values: CDR1 PRHDT, CDR2 FYEKMQ (reference sequence). This CDR3 comprises 15 residues. DNA of the CDR3: TGTGCCAGCAGCTTAGGGAACAGGGGGCCCGGAAAACTGTTTTTT. Translated: CASSLGNRGPGKLFF.

The chain has TRBV27 and TRBJ2-1; D unresolved. Trimming removed 3 bases at V and 5 bases at J, with 8 bases between. Germline lookup yields CDR1 MNHEY and CDR2 SMNVEV (reference sequence). This CDR3 has 13 residues. The CDR3: CASSLYLHNEQFF. The CDR3 DNA sequence: TGTGCCAGCAGTTTGTACCTACACAATGAGCAGTTCTTC.

The chain links TRBV6-5 to TRBJ1-1, with D unresolved. The ends were cut back, 6 bases at V and 0 bases at J, with 14 bases in the middle. Germline CDR1 and CDR2: MNHEY and SVGAGI. This CDR3 region has 15 residues. The CDR3 nucleotides are TGTGCCAGCAGCCCGAGGGCTATCATGAACACTGAAGCTTTCTTT. Its translation: CASSPRAIMNTEAFF.